The rows below give T cell receptor beta chains drawn from one sample of a study of T cells in localized non-small cell lung cancer. Here immunoSEQ multiplex PCR was the method, and the copy in TCRdb shows in-frame clones only, minus some. The table shows about 2,700 clones, with 20% to 25% occurring only once. Source: lung tumor tissue, taken before any cancer treatment. These receptor sequences come from a woman aged 35-75 years with stage I lung adenocarcinoma. Each CDR3 is given with its conserved first and last residue. A D gene is named only where the DNA matches it firmly. The size of a clone is reported for some rows only, either as once, few or many, or as a class for expanded clones.

TRBV11-3	few	TRBD2	TRBJ2-1	CASSLEVLAGTEQFF	TGTGCCAGCAGCTTGGAAGTACTAGCGGGGACTGAGCAGTTCTTC
TRBV18	.	.	TRBJ1-6	CASSPATPSPLHF	TGTGCCAGCTCACCGGCGACGCCTTCACCCCTCCACTTT
TRBV6-8	.	TRBD2	TRBJ2-3	CASRLQGGTSGGLTDTQYF	TGTGCCAGCAGACTCCAAGGCGGGACTAGCGGGGGCCTCACAGATACGCAGTATTTT
TRBV11-3	medium-sized	TRBD2	TRBJ2-1	CASSLGKRGGNNEQFF	TGTGCCAGCAGCTTGGGGAAGCGGGGGGGGAACAATGAGCAGTTCTTC
TRBV29-1	.	TRBD1	TRBJ2-7	CSVEVGDRSSYEQYF	TGCAGCGTTGAAGTTGGGGACAGGAGCTCCTACGAGCAGTACTTC
TRBV9	medium-sized	.	TRBJ2-3	CASSVGHVTTDTQYF	TGTGCCAGCAGCGTTGGACACGTCACCACAGATACGCAGTATTTT
TRBV19	few	.	TRBJ2-3	CAIGSSTDTQYF	TGTGCCATCGGCTCTAGCACAGATACGCAGTATTTT
TRBV9	few	.	TRBJ1-1	CASSVVGNLNTEAFF	TGTGCCAGCAGCGTAGTAGGTAACCTGAACACTGAAGCTTTCTTT
TRBV30	.	.	TRBJ2-3	CAWSTGGQTDTQYF	TGTGCCTGGAGTACCGGGGGGCAAACAGATACGCAGTATTTT
TRBV5-1	.	.	TRBJ1-2	CASSYVGGADYGYTF	TGCGCCAGCAGCTATGTGGGGGGCGCTGACTATGGCTACACCTTC
TRBV25-1	large	.	TRBJ2-7	CASSGGSLSPYEQYF	TGTGCCAGCAGTGGCGGATCTCTTAGTCCCTACGAGCAGTACTTC
TRBV11-3	.	.	TRBJ2-7	CASSVEGGAGEQYF	TGTGCCAGCAGCGTCGAGGGGGGCGCCGGCGAGCAGTACTTC
TRBV5-1	few	.	TRBJ1-6	CASSVTVHNSPLHF	TGCGCCAGCAGCGTGACAGTCCATAATTCACCCCTCCACTTT
TRBV11-3	.	TRBD2	TRBJ2-7	CASSLGPTGGRSYEQYF	TGTGCCAGCAGCTTAGGACCGACGGGGGGGAGATCCTACGAGCAGTACTTC
TRBV6-8	.	TRBD2	TRBJ2-1	CASSSPGTSGLNEQFF	TGTGCCAGCAGTTCGCCCGGGACTAGCGGCCTCAATGAGCAGTTCTTC
TRBV9	hyperexpanded	.	TRBJ2-1	CASSVGSETSPYNEQFF	TGTGCCAGCAGCGTAGGTTCTGAGACTTCCCCCTACAATGAGCAGTTCTTC
TRBV6-8	few	.	TRBJ1-3	CASSYSGGPGNTIYF	TGTGCCAGCAGTTACTCCGGGGGACCTGGAAACACCATATATTTT
TRBV11-3	few	.	TRBJ2-5	CASSLELRDAETQYF	TGTGCCAGCAGCTTGGAGTTACGGGACGCAGAGACCCAGTACTTC
TRBV25-1	.	.	TRBJ2-5	CASSESAVGTQYF	TGTGCCAGCAGTGAAAGTGCCGTCGGGACCCAGTACTTC
TRBV4-1	medium-sized	.	TRBJ1-1	CASSQDLSTGNTEAFF	TGCGCCAGCAGCCAAGATTTATCGACGGGGAACACTGAAGCTTTCTTT
TRBV30	.	.	TRBJ2-3	CAWTRGGDFTDTQYF	TGTGCCTGGACCCGAGGGGGGGATTTTACAGATACGCAGTATTTT
TRBV11-3	many	.	TRBJ2-3	CASSLVLRGTDTQYF	TGTGCCAGCAGCTTGGTTCTCAGGGGCACAGATACGCAGTATTTT